Given below is one TCR beta chain in context. The entry originates in a study of blood T cell repertoires in COVID-19. The CDR3 sequence is 15 residues long. Trimming shortened V by 1 base and J by 7 bases, and 17 bases separated the two germline ends. Germline V gives CDR1 MGHRA, CDR2 YSYEKL. Authors' processing steps: For nucleated cells, counts were estimated from reference gene primer amplification. The data were produced by immunoSEQ multiplex PCR, yet TCRdb's version contains in-frame clones alone and is incomplete. For V, J and clone size, that table is used; D and trimming come from the DNA. The profile covers around 250,000 clones, with 89% appearing a single time and 0.94% taken by the ten largest.

The rearrangement uses TRBV4-1 and TRBJ2-7; no clear D gene. Sequenced: peripheral blood. The TCR was taken from a woman aged 40 to 50 who had recovered from COVID-19. The CDR3 coding sequence is TGCGCCAGCAGCCAAGGAATTGCAGGAAAAAGGGAGCAGTACTTC. This gives the protein CASSQGIAGKREQYF.